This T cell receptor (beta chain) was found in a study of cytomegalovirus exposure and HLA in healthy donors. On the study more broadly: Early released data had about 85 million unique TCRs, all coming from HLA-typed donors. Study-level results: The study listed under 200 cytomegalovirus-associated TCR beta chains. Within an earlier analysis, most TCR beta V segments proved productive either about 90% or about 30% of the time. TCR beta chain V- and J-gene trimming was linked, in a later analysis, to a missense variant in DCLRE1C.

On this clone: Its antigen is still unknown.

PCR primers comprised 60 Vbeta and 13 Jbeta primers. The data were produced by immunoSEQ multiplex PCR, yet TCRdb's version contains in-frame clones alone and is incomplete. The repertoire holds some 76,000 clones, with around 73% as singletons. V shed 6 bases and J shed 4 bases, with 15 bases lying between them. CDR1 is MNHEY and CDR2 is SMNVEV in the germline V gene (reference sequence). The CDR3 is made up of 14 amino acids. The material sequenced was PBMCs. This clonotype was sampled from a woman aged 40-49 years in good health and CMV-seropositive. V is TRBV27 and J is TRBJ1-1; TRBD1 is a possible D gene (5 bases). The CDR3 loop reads CASRTRAGGTEAFF. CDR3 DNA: TGTGCCAGCAGAACCAGGGCGGGGGGCACTGAAGCTTTCTTT.